This passage covers 18 T cell receptor beta chains from one sample sequenced in a study of T cell responses to AZD1222 COVID-19 vaccine. Assay used: immunoSEQ multiplex PCR; TCRdb lists only in-frame clones, some missing. The sample shows about 140,000 clones, more than 70% of them seen only once. The sample was peripheral blood, taken on day 0 of AZD1222 vaccination. Every receptor here comes from an adult in good health.

Here the CDR3 reads CASHQGSSGNTIYF. DNA of the CDR3: TGTGCCAGCCACCAAGGGAGCTCTGGAAACACCATATATTTT. The chain carries TRBV7-2 and TRBJ1-3; D gene ambiguous. V lost 8 bases and J lost 0, with 11 bases in between. The CDR3 sequence is 14 residues long. Germline CDR1 is SGHTA and CDR2 is FQGNSA.

Here the CDR3 DNA reads TGTGCCAGCAGTTTTACGGACATCCTTAGGCCGTTCTTC. Translated, it gives CASSFTDILRPFF. J is TRBJ2-1 and V is TRBV28; D perhaps matches TRBD1 (5 bases). Germline V gene sequence: CDR1 MDHEN, CDR2 SYDVKM. V was pared by 3 bases and J by 15 bases, with 18 bases between. The CDR3 totals 13 residues.

The chain is built from TRBV13 and TRBJ2-6; D is unresolved. Trimming stripped 6 bases from V and 1 base from J, with 10 bases between. The CDR3 length is 15 residues. Germline lookup yields CDR1 PRHDT and CDR2 FYEKMQ (reference sequence). The CDR3 DNA follows: TGTGCCAGCAGAGCTTGGCGATCTGGGGCCAACGTCCTGACTTTC. Its protein is CASRAWRSGANVLTF.

V usage is TRBV4-1 and J usage is TRBJ1-4, with D maybe TRBD1 (5 bases). Germline loops: CDR1 MGHRA, CDR2 YSYEKL. CDR3 length equals 14 residues. The ends were cut back, 6 bases at V and 7 bases at J, with 15 bases in the middle. CDR3 in amino acids: CASSSGTLLEKLFF. CDR3 DNA: TGCGCCAGCAGTTCCGGGACTCTACTTGAAAAACTGTTTTTT.

The chain recombines TRBV7-9 with TRBJ1-3; D not resolved. CDR3 size: 16 residues. The V end was cut by 5 bases, the J end by 0 bases, with 14 bases between. Germline CDR1 SEHNR, CDR2 FQNEAQ (reference sequence). CDR3 sequence reads: CASSMYTLPSGNTIYF. CDR3 bases: TGTGCCAGCAGCATGTACACGCTTCCCTCTGGAAACACCATATATTTT.

The chain combines TRBV7-2 with TRBJ2-5; D is undetermined. Germline V CDR1 and CDR2: SGHTA, FQGNSA. Trimming took 5 bases from V and 5 from J, leaving 15 bases between them. This CDR3 has 14 residues. The chain's CDR3 is CASSPGTGRETQYF. The CDR3 DNA follows: TGTGCCAGCAGCCCCGGAACCGGGCGGGAGACCCAGTACTTC.

The chain links TRBV4-2 to TRBJ2-2, with D possibly called TRBD1 or TRBD2 (5 bases each). Trimming shortened V by 1 base and J by 8 bases, and 17 bases separated the two germline ends. The CDR3 has 16 amino acids. CDR1 and CDR2 (germline): LGHNA, YNFKEQ. The chain's CDR3 is CASSQATGGGWGELFF. The CDR3 bases are TGTGCCAGCAGCCAAGCTACAGGAGGTGGTTGGGGGGAGCTGTTTTTT.

V gene TRBV30 combines with J gene TRBJ1-6; 7 nucleotides align to TRBD1. CDR1 GTSNPN and CDR2 SVGIG come from the germline V gene (reference sequence). The CDR3 is 13 amino acids. The CDR3 region has the DNA TGTGCACCTAAACAGGGGTTCAATTCACCCCTCCACTTT. Amino acids: CAPKQGFNSPLHF.

The chain has TRBV7-3 and TRBJ2-7, with D perhaps matching TRBD2 (5 bases). The V end lost 1 base, the J end lost 6 bases, and 28 bases lay between the germline ends. Germline CDR1 SGHTA, CDR2 FQGTGA. The CDR3 consists of 19 residues. The CDR3 DNA sequence: TGTGCCAGCAGCTTAATGGCCCAGTCGGGAACCACACTCACCTTCGAGCAGTACTTC. Amino acids: CASSLMAQSGTTLTFEQYF.

The rearrangement links TRBV3-1 (or the pseudogene TRBV3-2) to TRBJ1-1, with D unresolved. The CDR3 is 16 amino acids. Per germline, CDR1 LGHDT and CDR2 YNNKEL (reference sequence). V was trimmed by 7 bases and J by 3 bases, leaving 21 bases between them. This CDR3 is CASTPMGSLGDTEAFF. CDR3 nucleotides: TGTGCCAGCACCCCGATGGGGTCCCTCGGGGACACTGAAGCTTTCTTT.

CDR3 sequence: CSATRADTQYF. CDR3 bases: TGCAGTGCTACTAGGGCAGATACGCAGTATTTT. The chain couples TRBV20-1 to TRBJ2-3; D is undetermined. Germline V gene data show CDR1 as DFQATT and CDR2 as SNEGSKA (reference sequence). Trimming left V 4 bases short and J 4 bases short, with 6 bases between. The CDR3 has 11 amino acids.

Concerning this clone: Germline and junction disagree at one end, which may indicate a read error. The J gene is TRBJ2-1, the V gene TRBV4-3; TRBD2 agrees at 9 bases. This CDR3 is 18 amino acids long. Germline CDR1 LGHNA, CDR2 YSLEER. The CDR3: CASSQDIQGLARMNGQFF. CDR3 nucleotides: TGCGCCAGCAGCCAAGATATTCAGGGACTAGCCCGTATGAATGGGCAGTTCTTC.

The V call is TRBV6-2 or TRBV6-3, the J call TRBJ2-7, with 8 bases matching TRBD1. Germline V gene data show CDR1 as MNHEY and CDR2 as SVGEGT. This CDR3 has 15 amino acids. Trimming removed 5 bases from V and 7 bases from J; junction bases left unmatched: 13. CDR3 DNA sequence: TGTGCCAGCAGTGACCGGGGCAGGGGGCCATGGGAGCAGTACTTC. Protein sequence: CASSDRGRGPWEQYF.

The chain joins TRBV12-3 or TRBV12-4 to TRBJ2-1; 8 nucleotides match TRBD2. The CDR3 length is 12 residues. Unmatched junction bases numbered 6, after V lost 4 bases and J lost 13 bases. CDR3 amino acids: CASSSPGGIQFF. The CDR3 bases are TGTGCCAGCAGTTCCCCGGGGGGGATTCAGTTCTTC.

V and J are TRBV6-4 and TRBJ2-7; maybe TRBD1 (5 bases). Germline CDR1 is MRHNA and CDR2 is SNTAGT. The germline V and J ends were trimmed by 6 bases and 0 bases, with 15 bases remaining between them. CDR3 length equals 15 residues. CDR3 region: CASREQDDSSYEQYF. The CDR3 nucleotides read TGTGCCAGCAGAGAACAGGATGATAGCTCCTACGAGCAGTACTTC.

The chain uses TRBV6-5 and TRBJ2-7; D call uncertain. This CDR3 comprises 13 residues. Per the germline V gene, CDR1 is MNHEY and CDR2 is SVGAGI. The V gene lost 6 bases and the J gene lost 1 base, with 10 bases spanning the gap. CDR3 sequence: CASSPSRSYEQYF. DNA for the CDR3: TGTGCCAGCAGCCCCTCTAGGTCCTACGAGCAGTACTTC.

J is TRBJ2-2 and V is TRBV28, with TRBD2 matching over 8 bases. With V trimmed by 2 bases and J by 2 bases, 7 bases remained unmatched. The CDR3 totals 17 residues. Germline lookup yields CDR1 MDHEN and CDR2 SYDVKM. CDR3 loop: CASSLLAGWINTGELFF. CDR3 coding DNA: TGTGCCAGCAGTTTACTAGCGGGTTGGATTAACACCGGGGAGCTGTTTTTT.

V gene TRBV4-2 combines with J gene TRBJ2-7; D might be TRBD2 (5 bases). Trimming removed 4 bases from V and 3 bases from J, with 19 bases in between. The CDR3 sequence is 16 residues long. The germline V gene encodes CDR1 LGHNA and CDR2 YNFKEQ. The CDR3 sequence is CASSPLEGVGLYEQYF. As DNA, the CDR3 is TGTGCCAGCAGCCCTTTAGAGGGCGTGGGCCTCTACGAGCAGTACTTC.